These T cell receptor beta chains were read from a single sample in a study of shared clonotypes between healthy human individuals. Assay used: immunoSEQ multiplex PCR; TCRdb lists only in-frame clones, some missing. The table includes about 2.2 million clones, 93% detected once. The sample consisted of naive CD8+ T cells from PBMCs. The receptors were sampled from a man between 18 and 29 years old in good health. Some clones in this sample may be carry-over from other donors' samples. Each CDR3 is given with its conserved first and last residue. A D gene is named only where the DNA matches it firmly. For some rows the clone size is stated as once, few or many, or as a class when expanded; others skip it.

abundance: .; j_gene: TRBJ1-1; d_gene: .; v_gene: TRBV9; CDR3aa: CASSVAGGNTEAFF; CDR3nt: TGTGCCAGCAGCGTAGCCGGGGGCAACACTGAAGCTTTCTTT
abundance: .; j_gene: TRBJ2-7; d_gene: .; v_gene: TRBV27; CDR3aa: CASRVGVGSSYEQYF; CDR3nt: TGTGCCAGCAGGGTAGGAGTGGGGAGCTCCTACGAGCAGTACTTC
abundance: .; j_gene: TRBJ1-4; d_gene: .; v_gene: TRBV4-1; CDR3aa: CASSQEVQNNEKLFF; CDR3nt: TGCGCCAGCAGCCAAGAGGTACAGAACAATGAAAAACTGTTTTTT
abundance: once; j_gene: TRBJ2-7; d_gene: TRBD1; v_gene: TRBV27; CDR3aa: CASSWTGGTYEQYF; CDR3nt: TGTGCCAGCAGCTGGACAGGGGGGACCTACGAGCAGTACTTC
abundance: .; j_gene: TRBJ2-7; d_gene: TRBD2; v_gene: TRBV27; CDR3aa: CASSPLTSGISYEQYF; CDR3nt: TGTGCCAGCAGTCCTCTCACTAGCGGTATCTCCTACGAGCAGTACTTC
abundance: .; j_gene: TRBJ2-5; d_gene: .; v_gene: TRBV5-6; CDR3aa: CASSAGTSQETQYF; CDR3nt: TGTGCCAGCAGCGCCGGGACTTCTCAAGAGACCCAGTACTTC
abundance: .; j_gene: TRBJ1-4; d_gene: TRBD1; v_gene: TRBV7-9; CDR3aa: CASSPGTGRREKLFF; CDR3nt: TGTGCCAGCAGCCCGGGGACAGGGAGGCGCGAAAAACTGTTTTTT
abundance: .; j_gene: TRBJ2-7; d_gene: .; v_gene: TRBV7-6; CDR3aa: CASSPGHSYEQYF; CDR3nt: TGTGCCAGCAGCCCGGGCCACTCCTACGAGCAGTACTTC
abundance: .; j_gene: TRBJ2-5; d_gene: TRBD2; v_gene: TRBV27; CDR3aa: CASSLSGVGQETQYF; CDR3nt: TGTGCCAGCAGTTTGAGCGGGGTAGGTCAAGAGACCCAGTACTTC
abundance: .; j_gene: TRBJ1-3; d_gene: .; v_gene: TRBV9; CDR3aa: CASSSPEPIYF; CDR3nt: TGTGCCAGCAGCTCCCCCGAGCCCATATATTTT
abundance: .; j_gene: TRBJ2-2; d_gene: .; v_gene: TRBV5-6; CDR3aa: CASSLKAGGSTGELFF; CDR3nt: TGTGCCAGCAGCCTAAAGGCGGGTGGTTCCACCGGGGAGCTGTTTTTT
abundance: .; j_gene: TRBJ1-1; d_gene: TRBD1; v_gene: TRBV15; CDR3aa: CATSRYYGRDRDTEAFF; CDR3nt: TGTGCCACCAGCAGATACTACGGTCGGGACAGGGACACTGAAGCTTTCTTT
abundance: .; j_gene: TRBJ2-7; d_gene: .; v_gene: TRBV6-1; CDR3aa: CASGFWRGEQYF; CDR3nt: TGTGCCAGCGGGTTTTGGCGAGGTGAGCAGTACTTC
abundance: .; j_gene: TRBJ2-7; d_gene: .; v_gene: TRBV7-9; CDR3aa: CASSSGHSYEQYF; CDR3nt: TGTGCCAGCAGCTCCGGACACTCCTACGAGCAGTACTTC
abundance: .; j_gene: TRBJ1-2; d_gene: TRBD1; v_gene: TRBV27; CDR3aa: CASSPHGQGARLVDGYTF; CDR3nt: TGTGCCAGCAGTCCTCACGGACAGGGGGCGCGTCTGGTCGATGGCTACACCTTC
abundance: .; j_gene: TRBJ2-1; d_gene: TRBD2; v_gene: TRBV13; CDR3aa: CASSPRGGGQYRVGEQFF; CDR3nt: TGTGCCAGCAGCCCGCGCGGGGGGGGCCAATATAGAGTGGGTGAGCAGTTCTTC
abundance: .; j_gene: TRBJ2-1; d_gene: .; v_gene: TRBV5-8; CDR3aa: CASIGGTENEQFF; CDR3nt: TGTGCCAGCATAGGGGGGACGGAAAATGAGCAGTTCTTC
abundance: few; j_gene: TRBJ1-5; d_gene: .; v_gene: TRBV30; CDR3aa: CAWSPGYSNQPQHF; CDR3nt: TGTGCCTGGAGTCCCGGTTATAGCAATCAGCCCCAGCATTTT
abundance: .; j_gene: TRBJ2-7; d_gene: TRBD1; v_gene: TRBV7-9; CDR3aa: CASSLASGGRIGYEQYF; CDR3nt: TGTGCCAGCAGCTTAGCCTCAGGGGGCCGCATAGGCTACGAGCAGTACTTC
abundance: once; j_gene: TRBJ2-1; d_gene: TRBD2; v_gene: TRBV28; CDR3aa: CASSLIHLAGGTQDEQFF; CDR3nt: TGTGCCAGCAGTTTAATTCATCTAGCGGGAGGTACACAGGATGAGCAGTTCTTC
abundance: few; j_gene: TRBJ2-5; d_gene: .; v_gene: TRBV7-9; CDR3aa: CASSSAEETQYF; CDR3nt: TGTGCCAGCAGCTCTGCGGAGGAGACCCAGTACTTC
abundance: .; j_gene: TRBJ2-7; d_gene: TRBD2; v_gene: TRBV5-4; CDR3aa: CASSIGLAGEQYF; CDR3nt: TGTGCCAGCAGCATAGGACTAGCGGGCGAGCAGTACTTC